This T cell receptor (beta chain) was sequenced in a study of tumor-infiltrating lymphocytes in oesophageal squamous cell carcinoma. Germline V gene sequence: CDR1 SGHVS, CDR2 FQNEAQ. The CDR3 totals 14 residues. The germline V and J ends were trimmed by 6 bases and 5 bases, with 14 bases remaining between them. Each CDR3 protein is one row after TCRdb ran MiXCR on the reads. The sample contains more than 10,000 distinct CDR3 sequences, 58% of which appear only once. The TCR was taken from a female donor with esophageal squamous cell carcinoma. The sample consisted of blood. This chain joins TRBV7-8 and TRBJ2-1; D is perhaps TRBD2 (6 bases). The DNA of the CDR3 is TGTGCCAGCAGACTTACGGGAGCGGACAATGAGCAGTTCTTC. Its translation is CASRLTGADNEQFF. Variable domain in full (rest from reference TRBV7-8 and TRBJ2-1): GAGVSQSPRYKVAKRGQDVALRCDPISGHVSLFWYQQALGQGPEFLTYFQNEAQLDKSGLPSDRFFAERPEGSVSTLKIQRTQQEDSAVYLCASRLTGADNEQFFGPGTRLTVL.